A single sample is the source of the 8 T cell receptor beta chains below, sequenced in a study of identical twins. TCRdb re-called the 5' RACE reads with MiXCR, one entry per CDR3 protein. The data hold approximately 470,000 distinct CDR3 sequences, with 11% to 15% observed a single time. These data were likewise used in another study, on yellow fever vaccine responses in identical twins.

Sequencing input: CD4+ T cells sorted from blood. The receptors shown here come from a woman between 18 and 29 years old in good health.

V and J are TRBV2 and TRBJ2-3; D is perhaps TRBD1 (6 bases). Germline loops: CDR1 SNHLY, CDR2 FYNNEI. CDR3 length: 15 amino acids. V shed 7 bases and J shed 2 bases, with 16 bases lying between them. The CDR3 sequence: CASNQDRGHTDTQYF. The CDR3, as DNA: TGTGCCAGCAACCAGGACAGAGGGCACACAGATACGCAGTATTTT.

In regard to this clonotype: A much larger clone differs by one base, so this may be a read error. The V gene is TRBV6-1, the J gene TRBJ2-7, with TRBD1 matching 8 bases. Unmatched junction bases numbered 3, after V lost 6 bases and J lost 2 bases. This CDR3 contains 13 residues. CDR1 and CDR2 (germline): MNHNS, SASEGT. The CDR3 spells CASRDRVPYEQYF. CDR3 DNA sequence: TGTGCCAGCAGGGACAGGGTTCCCTACGAGCAGTACTTC.

The chain combines TRBV7-2 with TRBJ2-2; TRBD2 aligns across 13 bases. The germline V gene has CDR1 SGHTA and CDR2 FQGNSA. This CDR3 contains 13 residues. After removal of 11 bases from V and 3 bases from J, the junction contained 0 bases not matched to a gene. Here the CDR3 reads CAGTSGDTGELFF. CDR3 coding DNA: TGTGCCGGGACTAGCGGGGACACCGGGGAGCTGTTTTTT.

The chain uses TRBV9 and TRBJ2-2; TRBD2 matches at 11 bases. Unmatched junction bases numbered 4, after V lost 4 bases and J lost 5 bases. The CDR3 contains 15 residues. The germline V gene has CDR1 SGDLS and CDR2 YYNGEE. Here the CDR3 reads CASSISGGATGELFF. The CDR3 nucleotides read TGTGCCAGCAGCATTAGCGGGGGGGCGACCGGGGAGCTGTTTTTT.

The table lists this clonotype with a few counts. V usage is TRBV20-1 and J usage is TRBJ2-5, with unresolved D. Trimming cost V 3 bases and J 5 bases, with 10 bases left between them. There are 12 residues in the CDR3. The germline gives CDR1 DFQATT, CDR2 SNEGSKA (reference sequence). DNA for the CDR3: TGCAGTGCTAGGTCCGTGGGGGAGACCCAGTACTTC. It specifies CSARSVGETQYF.

The chain employs TRBV9 and TRBJ2-2; D is undetermined. V lost 0 bases and J 6 bases, leaving 9 bases between the germline ends. The germline V gene encodes CDR1 SGDLS and CDR2 YYNGEE. The CDR3 covers 14 residues. The CDR3 reads CASSVVSPSGELFF. In DNA form, the CDR3 reads TGTGCCAGCAGCGTAGTATCTCCGTCCGGGGAGCTGTTTTTT.

This clonotype was found a few times. The V call is TRBV5-1, the J call TRBJ1-1; 7 bases match TRBD1. This CDR3 contains 16 residues. V shed 0 bases, J shed 0 bases, and the junction held 5 bases outside the gene matches. Germline V lookup: CDR1 SGHRS, CDR2 YFSETQ. CDR3 in amino acids: CASSLVGGGMNTEAFF. The DNA for the CDR3 is TGCGCCAGCAGCTTGGTAGGAGGGGGCATGAACACTGAAGCTTTCTTT.

This clonotype was picked up many times. V and J are TRBV6-5 and TRBJ2-1; perhaps TRBD2 as D (6 bases). The germline gives CDR1 MNHEY, CDR2 SVGAGI. V was pared by 7 bases and J by 11 bases, with 12 bases between. The CDR3 runs to 11 residues. The CDR3 sequence: CASKIAAQQFF. CDR3 sequence (DNA): TGTGCCAGCAAGATAGCGGCCCAGCAGTTCTTC.